This TCR beta chain was recorded in a study of blood T cell repertoires in COVID-19. Two negative PCRs, clearance, or symptom resolution were required of recovered Cohort 3 donors. Trimming cost V 1 base and J 4 bases; bases outside gene matches: 1. The germline CDR1 and CDR2 sequences are LNHDA and SQIVND (reference sequence). The CDR3 spans 15 residues. Some clones are missing from TCRdb's copy, which holds only in-frame ones; the method was immunoSEQ multiplex PCR. The data show roughly 300,000 clones, with 80% to 95% seen just once and around 1.1% held by the top ten. Sequenced input: PBMCs or T cells enriched from blood (not recorded which). The TCR originated in a woman in her twenties or thirties who had recovered from COVID-19. The V and J genes are TRBV19 and TRBJ2-2, with 9 bases fitting TRBD1. CDR3 amino acids: CASSIGTGVTGELFF. The CDR3, as DNA: TGTGCCAGTAGTATAGGGACAGGGGTCACCGGGGAGCTGTTTTTT. The complete variable domain, with remaining parts taken from reference TRBV19 and TRBJ2-2, reads DGGITQSPKYLFRKEGQNVTLSCEQNLNHDAMYWYRQDPGQGLRLIYYSQIVNDFQKGDIAEGYSVSREKKESFPLTVTSAQKNPTAFYLCASSIGTGVTGELFFGEGSRLTVL.